This is a list of T cell receptor beta chains from one sample in a study of cytomegalovirus exposure and HLA in healthy donors. Produced via immunoSEQ multiplex PCR; TCRdb's table is partial and in-frame only. The table lists more than 85,000 clones, about 73% of them singletons. Sequenced input: PBMCs. The source is a woman in her 30s in good health and CMV-seronegative. Each CDR3 is given with its conserved first and last residue. The order of the fields is clone size, D gene, CDR3 length, J gene, V gene, CDR3 protein, CDR3 DNA. A D gene is named only where the DNA matches it firmly. Not all rows give a size; the values are once, few, many and, for expanded clones, a class.

. TRBD2 16 TRBJ2-5 TRBV5-1 CASSRTSGSTRETQYF TGCGCCAGCAGCCGGACTAGCGGGAGCACAAGAGAGACCCAGTACTTC
. TRBD2 14 TRBJ2-1 TRBV7-9 CASSLGSGGNEQFF TGTGCCAGCAGCTTAGGGTCGGGGGGCAATGAGCAGTTCTTC
. TRBD2 17 TRBJ2-3 TRBV7-2 CASSLAYGTSETDTQYF TGTGCCAGCAGCTTAGCGTATGGGACTAGCGAAACAGATACGCAGTATTTT
. . 15 TRBJ2-2 TRBV30 CAWSVGGAGTGELFF TGTGCCTGGAGTGTTGGGGGGGCCGGCACCGGGGAGCTGTTTTTT
. . 14 TRBJ2-5 TRBV28 CASIETGSRETQYF TGTGCCAGCATCGAGACTGGTAGTCGCGAGACCCAGTACTTC
. . 16 TRBJ2-1 TRBV6-8 CASSSPPGSTYNEQFF TGTGCCAGCAGCTCCCCTCCGGGATCCACCTACAATGAGCAGTTCTTC
. TRBD1 13 TRBJ2-7 TRBV29-1 CSVRKDREYEQYF TGCAGCGTGCGAAAGGACAGGGAGTACGAGCAGTACTTC
. TRBD2 17 TRBJ2-1 TRBV4-1 CASSQDSAGGRYNEQFF TGCGCCAGCAGCCAAGACTCAGCGGGAGGGAGGTACAATGAGCAGTTCTTC
. . 14 TRBJ2-2 TRBV7-2 CASSSLVSAGELFF TGTGCCAGCAGCTCACTAGTATCTGCCGGGGAGCTGTTTTTT
. . 19 TRBJ1-1 TRBV18 CASSQNRDYGTSRETEAFF TGTGCCAGCTCACAGAATAGAGACTACGGGACTTCCAGGGAGACTGAAGCTTTCTTT
. TRBD1 16 TRBJ1-1 TRBV5-1 CASSFGTGVVDTEAFF TGCGCCAGCAGCTTCGGGACAGGGGTTGTAGACACTGAAGCTTTCTTT
. TRBD1 15 TRBJ1-3 TRBV29-1 CSAMSGTGDGNTIYF TGCAGCGCCATGTCCGGGACAGGGGACGGAAACACCATATATTTT
once TRBD1 19 TRBJ1-2 TRBV10-2 CASYSLRTGQSYSNYGYTF TGCGCCAGCTACTCTCTGAGGACGGGACAGTCTTACTCTAACTATGGCTACACCTTC
. . 14 TRBJ2-3 TRBV5-6 CASSLLASTDTQYF TGTGCCAGCAGCTTATTGGCTAGCACAGATACGCAGTATTTT
. TRBD1 14 TRBJ1-2 TRBV28 CASREAGGDYGYTF TGTGCCAGCAGGGAGGCAGGGGGTGACTATGGCTACACCTTC
. . 13 TRBJ2-1 TRBV18 CASSWSWSNEQFF TGTGCCAGCTCATGGTCGTGGAGCAATGAGCAGTTCTTC
. . 16 TRBJ1-3 TRBV5-1 CASSLAYTSSGNTIYF TGCGCCAGCAGCCTAGCCTACACGAGCTCTGGAAACACCATATATTTT
. . 15 TRBJ2-7 TRBV7-9 CASSLGALSNYEQYF TGTGCCAGCAGCTTAGGAGCCCTATCGAACTACGAGCAGTACTTC
. . 13 TRBJ2-1 TRBV19 CASKRLAENEQFF TGTGCCAGTAAGAGGCTAGCTGAGAATGAGCAGTTCTTC
once TRBD1 14 TRBJ1-2 TRBV13 CASSITQGARGYTF TGTGCCAGCAGCATCACACAGGGGGCGCGTGGCTACACCTTC
. . 13 TRBJ2-7 TRBV7-3 CASSLSGINEQYF TGTGCCAGCAGCTTATCAGGGATCAACGAGCAGTACTTC
. . 15 TRBJ2-7 TRBV28 CASSSRGRISYEQYF TGTGCCAGCAGTTCCAGGGGCCGTATTTCCTACGAGCAGTACTTC
. . 16 TRBJ1-2 TRBV6-1 CASSERSTAPNYGYTF TGTGCCAGCAGTGAAAGAAGCACAGCCCCTAACTATGGCTACACCTTC
. TRBD1 12 TRBJ1-1 TRBV7-8 CAPGQPNTEAFF TGTGCCCCGGGACAGCCGAACACTGAAGCTTTCTTT
. . 15 TRBJ1-1 TRBV7-9 CASSSQAMGPFGAFF TGTGCCAGCAGCTCCCAAGCGATGGGGCCTTTCGGAGCTTTCTTT
once . 12 TRBJ1-5 TRBV29-1 CSVGGSNQPQHF TGCAGCGTTGGCGGGAGCAATCAGCCCCAGCATTTT
. TRBD2 15 TRBJ2-5 TRBV7-2 CASSLVDLAGVAQYF TGTGCCAGCAGCTTAGTAGATCTAGCGGGTGTTGCCCAGTACTTC
. TRBD2 14 TRBJ2-7 TRBV7-9 CASSSLAGGPEQYF TGTGCCAGCAGCTCACTAGCGGGGGGGCCCGAGCAGTACTTC
once TRBD2 15 TRBJ2-5 TRBV30 CAGSVPPLAGETQYF TGTGCCGGGAGTGTCCCGCCACTAGCGGGAGAGACCCAGTACTTC
. . 13 TRBJ1-2 TRBV19 CASSLRREYGYTF TGTGCCAGTAGTCTCCGCCGGGAGTATGGCTACACCTTC